Presented here are 18 T cell receptor beta chains from one specimen sequenced in a study of Graves' ophthalmopathy and Graves' hyperthyroidism. RNA transcripts provided the template for amplifying TCR beta CDR3 regions. First-round RT-PCR with HTBI primers preceded a second-round multiplex PCR. TCRdb reprocessed the multiplex PCR reads via MiXCR and lists one record per CDR3 protein. Among about 340,000 distinct CDR3 sequences, about a sixth were seen once, and the ten largest hold roughly 12%. Specimen: peripheral blood. The receptors were sampled from an adult man with Graves' ophthalmopathy.

The J gene is TRBJ2-5, the V gene TRBV20-1, with no clear D. Trimming removed 0 bases from V and 0 bases from J, with 11 bases in between. Looked up from germline, CDR1 is DFQATT and CDR2 is SNEGSKA (reference sequence). The CDR3 consists of 15 residues. DNA for the CDR3: TGCAGTGCTAGAGATGGAAGAAGTTACCAAGAGACCCAGTACTTC. Protein: CSARDGRSYQETQYF.

This clonotype has only one observation. A much larger clone lies a single base off, so this may be a read error. V and J are TRBV30 and TRBJ1-5; D gene unclear. In germline, CDR1 is GTSNPN, CDR2 SVGIG (reference sequence). Trimming shortened V by 2 bases and J by 9 bases, and 11 bases separated the two germline ends. The CDR3 is made up of 12 amino acids. The CDR3 is CAWSTNKAPQHF. The CDR3 DNA is TGTGCCTGGAGTACGAACAAGGCGCCCCAGCATTTT.

Ten or more counts support this clonotype. The V gene is TRBV5-5, the J gene TRBJ2-7, with TRBD1 as a possible D gene (6 bases). The germline V gene has CDR1 SGHKS and CDR2 YYEKEE (reference sequence). The CDR3 length is 14 residues. V lost 2 bases and J 1 base, leaving 10 bases between the germline ends. CDR3 nucleotide sequence: TGTGCCAGCAGCTTACGGACAGTTTCCTACGAGCAGTACTTC. Protein sequence: CASSLRTVSYEQYF.

V and J are TRBV20-1 and TRBJ2-2, with TRBD2 matching over 13 bases. V shed 6 bases, J shed 5 bases, and the junction held 12 bases outside the gene matches. The V gene's germline CDR1 is DFQATT and CDR2 SNEGSKA (reference sequence). There are 17 residues in the CDR3. In DNA form, the CDR3 reads TGCAGTGCCGATCCCGGACTAGCGGGAGTAGGGACCGGGGAGCTGTTTTTT. Translated, it gives CSADPGLAGVGTGELFF.

This clonotype was counted ten times or more. The V and J genes are TRBV11-2 and TRBJ2-5; maybe TRBD2 (5 bases). Germline lookup yields CDR1 SGHAT and CDR2 FQNNGV. This CDR3 has 15 amino acids. V was cut by 5 bases and J by 4 bases, with 17 bases left in between. The CDR3 DNA sequence: TGTGCCAGCAGCGTACCCACTAGATTAGGAGAGACCCAGTACTTC. Its translation: CASSVPTRLGETQYF.

This clonotype was recorded many times. This chain connects TRBV6-2 or TRBV6-3 to TRBJ1-1; D perhaps matches TRBD1 (6 bases). The CDR3 is 13 residues long. In germline, CDR1 is MNHEY, CDR2 SVGEGT. V lost 2 bases to trimming and J lost 4 bases, with 8 bases between them. The CDR3 nucleotides read TGTGCCAGCAGTTACCTGGACAGCACTGAAGCTTTCTTT. This encodes CASSYLDSTEAFF.

This clonotype was found a few times. The junction shows a germline mismatch at one end, possibly a read error. The chain carries TRBV6-1 and TRBJ1-2, with D unclear. Germline values: CDR1 MNHNS, CDR2 SASEGT. The CDR3 loop spans 16 amino acids. CDR3 loop: CASSEHRVTSNYGYIF. DNA for the CDR3: TGTGCCAGCAGTGAACATCGAGTCACATCTAACTATGGCTACATCTTC.

This clonotype was picked up many times. The genes are TRBV20-1 and TRBJ2-5; TRBD2 matches at 7 bases. V dropped 2 bases and J dropped 4; count of bases not matched to a gene: 10. In germline, CDR1 is DFQATT, CDR2 SNEGSKA (reference sequence). CDR3 size: 15 residues. This chain's CDR3 is CSARSWGGGRETQYF. CDR3 nucleotide sequence: TGCAGTGCTAGATCTTGGGGGGGTGGCCGAGAGACCCAGTACTTC.

The sample holds many counts of this clonotype. V and J are TRBV29-1 and TRBJ2-7; D is undetermined. The V end was cut by 2 bases, the J end by 5 bases, with 13 bases between. The CDR3 sequence is 13 residues long. Germline V CDR1 and CDR2: SQVTM, ANQGSEA. CDR3 region: CSVEWDNVNEQYF. DNA of the CDR3: TGCAGCGTTGAATGGGATAACGTGAACGAGCAGTACTTC.

The chain employs TRBV27 and TRBJ2-5; D not resolved. The germline V gene encodes CDR1 MNHEY and CDR2 SMNVEV (reference sequence). The CDR3 sequence is 12 residues long. The V gene lost 6 bases and the J gene lost 7 bases, with 12 bases spanning the gap. For the CDR3, the DNA is TGTGCCAGCAGGCTAGAGTTGGGGACCCAGTACTTC. Translating gives CASRLELGTQYF.

This clonotype has ten or more counts. This rearrangement joins TRBV20-1 to TRBJ2-7, with D hard to call. The V gene lost 6 bases and the J gene lost 0 bases, with 21 bases spanning the gap. The V gene's germline CDR1 is DFQATT and CDR2 SNEGSKA (reference sequence). This CDR3 spans 16 amino acids. CDR3 in amino acids: CSAHPGPKRTSYEQYF. The CDR3 DNA reads as TGCAGTGCCCATCCAGGCCCAAAACGTACCTCCTACGAGCAGTACTTC.

V and J are TRBV20-1 and TRBJ2-7; weak D call: TRBD1 (5 bases). This CDR3 comprises 12 residues. The germline V gene encodes CDR1 DFQATT and CDR2 SNEGSKA (reference sequence). Trimming pared 7 bases from V and 4 bases from J, leaving 14 bases between. The CDR3 sequence is CSGTPRGYEQYF. CDR3 bases: TGCAGTGGTACGCCAAGGGGTTACGAGCAGTACTTC.

In its sample, this clonotype was seen many times. The chain has TRBV7-9 and TRBJ2-7, with 10 bases fitting TRBD1. The CDR3 is 15 residues long. The junction had 3 bases not matched to a gene; V was cut back by 1 base and J by 3 bases. Germline V gene lookup returns CDR1 SEHNR and CDR2 FQNEAQ (reference sequence). DNA of the CDR3: TGTGCCAGCAGCTTAGGCCGGGACAGGGGCTACGAGCAGTACTTC. Its translation is CASSLGRDRGYEQYF.

This clonotype was seen at least ten times. The chain recombines TRBV2 with TRBJ2-7; D may match TRBD1 or TRBD2 (5 bases each). The CDR3 has 15 amino acids. Trimming removed 5 bases at V and 1 base at J, with 15 bases between. Germline V gene data show CDR1 as SNHLY and CDR2 as FYNNEI. The CDR3: CASSRYTGPSYEQYF. The CDR3 nucleotides read TGTGCCAGCAGTCGATATACGGGGCCTTCCTACGAGCAGTACTTC. The full variable domain, completed using reference TRBV2 and TRBJ2-7, is EPEVTQTPSHQVTQMGQEVILRCVPISNHLYFYWYRQILGQKVEFLVSFYNNEISEKSEIFDDQFSVERPDGSNFTLKIRSTKLEDSAMYFCASSRYTGPSYEQYFGPGTRLTVT.

This clonotype showed up many times. The CDR3, as DNA: TGCAGTGCTAGTCGCCCTTACACTGAAGCTTTCTTT. Translation gives CSASRPYTEAFF. The genes are TRBV20-1 and TRBJ1-1; D uncertain. V was cut by 3 bases and J by 3 bases, with 8 bases left in between. This CDR3 spans 12 amino acids. The germline V gene has CDR1 DFQATT and CDR2 SNEGSKA (reference sequence).

This clonotype was counted ten times or more. V usage is TRBV28 and J usage is TRBJ2-7; D is perhaps TRBD1 or TRBD2 (5 bases each). The CDR3 is 15 residues long. Germline loops: CDR1 MDHEN, CDR2 SYDVKM. V gave up 6 bases and J gave up 6 bases, with 21 bases separating them. In nucleotides, the CDR3 is TGTGCCAGCAGCTTCTCCGGGACGAAGGGGCGCGAGCAGTACTTC. It codes for CASSFSGTKGREQYF. Looking up the rest from reference TRBV28 and TRBJ2-7 gives the full variable domain: DVKVTQSSRYLVKRTGEKVFLECVQDMDHENMFWYRQDPGLGLRLIYFSYDVKMKEKGDIPEGYSVSREKKERFSLILESASTNQTSMYLCASSFSGTKGREQYFGPGTRLTVT.

Ten or more counts support this clonotype. The CDR3 nucleotides read TGTGCCAGCAGTTTAGGCAGAAACTATGGCTACACCTTC. It yields the protein CASSLGRNYGYTF. V is TRBV12-3 or TRBV12-4 and J is TRBJ1-2; D not certain. Trimming took off 1 base at V and 2 bases at J, with 5 bases between the two ends. This CDR3 comprises 13 residues.

This clonotype was found many times. This chain joins TRBV5-5 and TRBJ2-5; no firm D call. CDR1 and CDR2 from the germline V gene are SGHKS and YYEKEE (reference sequence). CDR3 length: 13 residues. The V gene lost 2 bases and the J gene lost 4 bases, with 9 bases spanning the gap. CDR3 sequence: CASSFMDGETQYF. The CDR3 nucleotides read TGTGCCAGCAGCTTCATGGACGGAGAGACCCAGTACTTC.